What follows are 25 T cell receptor beta chains derived from one specimen sequenced in a study of molecular identifiers for immune sequencing clone quantification. TCRdb ran MiXCR on the PCR reads and lists one entry per CDR3 protein. The sample yields about half a million distinct CDR3 sequences, 25% seen once. Specimen: naive CD8+ T cells from blood, with Jurkat cell RNA spiked in. Subset of the sample: FACS-sorted CD8+CD4-CCR7+CD45RA+ naive T cells. All receptors derive from a human donor in good health. Some libraries in this study had Jurkat cell RNA spiked in.

The chain joins TRBV5-1 to TRBJ2-1, with 11 bases fitting TRBD2. V shed 7 bases and J 8 bases; nucleotides not matched to a gene: 11. This CDR3 comprises 15 residues. Per germline, CDR1 SGHRS and CDR2 YFSETQ. The CDR3 loop reads CASRGGMTSGDEQFF. The CDR3, as DNA: TGCGCCAGCCGCGGGGGAATGACTAGCGGGGATGAGCAGTTCTTC.

Notes on this clonotype: The germline gene is not matched at one end of the junction; a read error may be the cause. J is TRBJ1-1 and V is TRBV5-4; D might be TRBD1 (5 bases). This CDR3 has 13 residues. Per the germline V gene, CDR1 is SGHNT and CDR2 is YYREEE (reference sequence). The CDR3 sequence: CTSTFFGGTEAFF. For the CDR3, the DNA is TGTACCAGCACCTTTTTTGGGGGCACTGAAGCTTTCTTT.

About this clonotype itself: A read error may explain this, as a much larger clone is one base away. The rearrangement uses TRBV20-1 and TRBJ2-7; TRBD1 is a possible D gene (5 bases). Per the germline V gene, CDR1 is DFQATT and CDR2 is SNEGSKA (reference sequence). The CDR3 runs 14 residues. For the CDR3, the DNA is TGCCGTGCTAGAAACAGACAGAGCTCCTACGAGCAGTACTTC. Amino acids: CRARNRQSSYEQYF.

This clonotype was counted a few times. V is TRBV5-6 and J is TRBJ2-3; a possible D gene is TRBD2 (5 bases). The CDR3 loop spans 16 amino acids. Trimming cost V 1 base and J 0 bases, with 12 bases left between them. Germline CDR1 is SGHDT and CDR2 is YYEEEE. The CDR3 spells CASSLPDWKSTDTQYF. In DNA, the CDR3 is TGTGCCAGCAGCTTGCCGGACTGGAAAAGCACAGATACGCAGTATTTT. Filled out from reference TRBV5-6 and TRBJ2-3, the complete variable domain reads DAGVTQSPTHLIKTRGQQVTLRCSPKSGHDTVSWYQQALGQGPQFIFQYYEEEERQRGNFPDRFSGHQFPNYSSELNVNALLLGDSALYLCASSLPDWKSTDTQYFGPGTRLTVL.

The chain carries TRBV28 and TRBJ2-7; 10 bases line up with TRBD2. Germline CDR1 MDHEN, CDR2 SYDVKM. The CDR3 has 15 amino acids. Unmatched junction bases numbered 6, after V lost 5 bases and J lost 2 bases. The CDR3 sequence is CASSDTSGVAYEQYF. The DNA for the CDR3 is TGTGCCAGCAGTGACACTAGCGGGGTAGCCTACGAGCAGTACTTC.

This clonotype appeared a few times. The V gene is TRBV4-1, the J gene TRBJ2-1; D possibly corresponds to TRBD2 (6 bases). The germline V gene has CDR1 MGHRA and CDR2 YSYEKL. The length of the CDR3 is 18 residues. Trimming stripped 2 bases from V and 9 bases from J, with 26 bases between. The CDR3 region is CASSQLPSRGTVQAEQFF. The CDR3 bases are TGCGCCAGCAGCCAACTCCCCAGTCGGGGGACTGTACAAGCTGAGCAGTTCTTC.

V is TRBV4-3 and J is TRBJ2-1, with D tentatively TRBD2 (5 bases). Per germline, CDR1 LGHNA and CDR2 YSLEER. The CDR3 runs to 14 residues. V lost 1 base to trimming and J lost 2 bases, with 6 bases between them. CDR3 coding DNA: TGCGCCAGCAGCCAAGCCGGGGCCTACAATGAGCAGTTCTTC. It is translated as CASSQAGAYNEQFF.

This clonotype has a count of ten or more. V usage is TRBV4-3 and J usage is TRBJ2-4, with 8 bases matching TRBD1. Germline CDR1 LGHNA, CDR2 YSLEER. Trimming took 3 bases from V and 3 from J; bases not matched to a gene: 4. CDR3 length equals 15 residues. The CDR3: CASSQDREVKNIQYF. The CDR3 DNA is TGCGCCAGCAGCCAGGACAGGGAGGTCAAAAACATTCAGTACTTC.

This clonotype has more than one count but fewer than ten. V gene TRBV7-9 combines with J gene TRBJ2-5, with unresolved D. This CDR3 has 13 amino acids. Trimming removed 3 bases from V and 4 bases from J, with 9 bases in between. Germline loops: CDR1 SEHNR, CDR2 FQNEAQ (reference sequence). Written as DNA, the CDR3 is TGTGCCAGCAGCTTCGGCTACCCAGAGACCCAGTACTTC. Translated: CASSFGYPETQYF. The variable domain in full, with the rest retrieved from reference TRBV7-9 and TRBJ2-5, is DTGVSQNPRHKITKRGQNVTFRCDPISEHNRLYWYRQTLGQGPEFLTYFQNEAQLEKSRLLSDRFSAERPKGSFSTLEIQRTEQGDSAMYLCASSFGYPETQYFGPGTRLLVL.

V is TRBV6-5 and J is TRBJ2-3; D is uncertain. The ends were cut back, 5 bases at V and 2 bases at J, with 8 bases in the middle. Germline assignment: CDR1 MNHEY and CDR2 SVGAGI. This CDR3 has 13 amino acids. This chain's CDR3 is CASSPFVTDTQYF. Here the CDR3 DNA reads TGTGCCAGCAGTCCTTTCGTCACAGATACGCAGTATTTT.

The rearrangement joins TRBV5-1 to TRBJ2-7, with D perhaps being TRBD1 or TRBD2 (6 bases each). The CDR3 is 15 residues long. Germline-derived CDR1 and CDR2 are SGHRS and YFSETQ. The germline V and J ends were trimmed by 4 bases and 5 bases, with 19 bases remaining between them. For the CDR3, the DNA is TGCGCCAGCAGCCGGGGGACATCCAATTGGGACGAGCAGTACTTC. Its protein product is CASSRGTSNWDEQYF. Combining the CDR3 with reference TRBV5-1 and TRBJ2-7 gives the whole variable domain KAGVTQTPRYLIKTRGQQVTLSCSPISGHRSVSWYQQTPGQGLQFLFEYFSETQRNKGNFPGRFSGRQFSNSRSEMNVSTLELGDSALYLCASSRGTSNWDEQYFGPGTRLTVT.

This clonotype was observed once. The junction departs from the called germline gene at one end, perhaps through a read error. V gene TRBV30 combines with J gene TRBJ2-1, with D possibly TRBD2 on 6 matching bases. This CDR3 contains 12 residues. From germline, CDR1 is GTSNPN and CDR2 SVGIG (reference sequence). In DNA, the CDR3 is TGTGCCTGGGAGCCGGGACTTTCTATTAGGTGCTTC. It yields the protein CAWEPGLSIRCF.

This clonotype was seen at least ten times. The chain joins TRBV14 to TRBJ2-7; D is unresolved. The V end was cut by 1 base, the J end by 9 bases, with 7 bases between. Germline values: CDR1 SGHDN, CDR2 FVKESK. This CDR3 comprises 11 residues. The CDR3 region has the DNA TGTGCCAGCAGCCAAGGGGGTTGGCAGTACTTC. This codes for CASSQGGWQYF.

CDR3: CASSNRGFGNTIYF. As DNA, the CDR3 is TGTGCCAGCAGTAACAGGGGGTTCGGAAACACCATATATTTT. The chain recombines TRBV27 with TRBJ1-3; 8 nucleotides line up with TRBD1. Trimming cost V 5 bases and J 4 bases; bases outside gene matches: 4. The CDR3 totals 14 residues. The V gene's germline CDR1 is MNHEY and CDR2 SMNVEV (reference sequence).

Comments on this clonotype: The junction does not match germline at one end; this may be a read error. This chain connects TRBV7-7 to TRBJ2-5, with D perhaps TRBD1 or TRBD2 (5 bases each). The CDR3 is 13 amino acids. The germline V gene encodes CDR1 SSHAT and CDR2 FNYEAQ (reference sequence). The CDR3 sequence is CASSLKGDETQYF. The CDR3 bases are TGTGCTAGCAGCTTAAAAGGGGACGAGACCCAGTACTTC.

As concerns this clonotype: A much more abundant neighbour one base away suggests this may be a read error. This is likely a read error, given that the CDR3 carries no conserved phenylalanine or tryptophan at its end. V gene TRBV29-1 combines with J gene TRBJ2-2, with TRBD2 matching over 7 bases. The CDR3 length is 12 residues. V was pared by 7 bases and J by 1 base, with 0 bases of the junction left unmatched. The germline V gene has CDR1 SQVTM and CDR2 ANQGSEA. In nucleotides, the CDR3 is TGCAGCGGGGAGGGGAACACCGGGGAGCTGTTTTCT. Its protein is CSGEGNTGELFS.

As for this clonotype: A much larger clonotype is one base distant, so this may be a read error. The V gene is TRBV7-7, the J gene TRBJ2-7, with TRBD1 matching 7 bases. This CDR3 contains 13 residues. Germline V gives CDR1 SSHAT, CDR2 FNYEAQ (reference sequence). The CDR3 here is CAGSKGDSAEQYF. The CDR3 region has the DNA TGTGCCGGCAGCAAAGGGGACAGTGCCGAGCAGTACTTC.

This clonotype has just a few counts. One base away lies a much larger clone, so this may be a sequencing read error. CDR3 coding DNA: TGTGCCAGCCGCCCGGACAGGACGAACGAGCAGTACTTC. It translates to CASRPDRTNEQYF. The chain joins TRBV7-2 to TRBJ2-7, with 7 bases matching TRBD1. With V trimmed by 8 bases and J by 5 bases, 9 bases remained unmatched. Germline V CDR1 and CDR2: SGHTA, FQGNSA. CDR3 length: 13 amino acids.

V gene TRBV4-3 combines with J gene TRBJ1-3; TRBD1 is a possible D gene (5 bases). The V gene lost 0 bases and the J gene lost 6 bases, with 9 bases spanning the gap. This CDR3 region has 14 residues. CDR1 is LGHNA, CDR2 YSLEER, per germline. The CDR3 loop is CASSQDRVANTIYF. The CDR3, as DNA: TGCGCCAGCAGCCAAGACAGGGTGGCAAACACCATATATTTT.

This clonotype was counted between two and nine times. The CDR3, as DNA: TGTGCCAGCAGCCACCGGGACAGGGAGCGGAACACCGGGGAGCTGTTTTTT. Protein product: CASSHRDRERNTGELFF. The chain is built from TRBV7-9 and TRBJ2-2; 9 bases map to TRBD1. The ends lost 5 bases at V and 1 base at J; junction bases unmatched: 8. CDR1 and CDR2 from the germline V gene are SEHNR and FQNEAQ (reference sequence). The CDR3 contains 17 residues. Combining the CDR3 with reference TRBV7-9 and TRBJ2-2 gives the whole variable domain DTGVSQNPRHKITKRGQNVTFRCDPISEHNRLYWYRQTLGQGPEFLTYFQNEAQLEKSRLLSDRFSAERPKGSFSTLEIQRTEQGDSAMYLCASSHRDRERNTGELFFGEGSRLTVL.

This clonotype was seen more than once but under ten times. A much more abundant neighbour one base away suggests this may be a read error. The J gene is TRBJ2-6, the V gene TRBV28; no reliable D call. Per the germline V gene, CDR1 is MDHEN and CDR2 is SYDVKM. The CDR3 is 11 amino acids. The CDR3 protein is CASSDADVPTF. The CDR3 DNA reads as TGTGCCAGCAGTGACGCTGACGTCCCGACTTTC.

The chain carries TRBV4-3 and TRBJ2-7, with D perhaps TRBD1 (6 bases). Trimming removed 1 base from V and 0 bases from J, with 10 bases in between. The CDR3 has 15 residues. The germline CDR1 and CDR2 sequences are LGHNA and YSLEER. The CDR3 nucleotides read TGCGCCAGCAGCCAAGGGACAGACAGCTCCTACGAGCAGTACTTC. It translates to CASSQGTDSSYEQYF.

About this clonotype: At one end, the junction sequence differs from germline, possibly due to a read error. CDR3 amino acids: CAGSSAGTSICEQYF. The CDR3 coding sequence is TGTGCCGGCAGCTCGGCCGGGACATCGATCTGCGAGCAGTACTTC. This chain joins TRBV7-9 and TRBJ2-7, with D perhaps matching TRBD1 (6 bases). CDR3 length equals 15 residues. The V gene's germline CDR1 is SEHNR and CDR2 FQNEAQ (reference sequence).

The chain has TRBV24-1 and TRBJ2-4; no firm D call. Trimming took off 0 bases at V and 6 bases at J, with 17 bases between the two ends. This CDR3 is built from 17 residues. The germline CDR1 and CDR2 sequences are KGHDR and SFDVKD. The CDR3 spells CATSDLVRGTLLNIQYF. The CDR3 bases are TGTGCCACCAGTGATTTGGTTAGAGGAACTCTTTTAAACATTCAGTACTTC.

A word on this clonotype: A much larger clonotype is one base distant, so this may be a read error. No conserved phenylalanine or tryptophan is present at the end of the CDR3, so a read error is the likely explanation. This chain connects TRBV5-1 to TRBJ2-5; D perhaps matches TRBD1 (6 bases). The germline V gene encodes CDR1 SGHRS and CDR2 YFSETQ. V dropped 9 bases and J dropped 3 bases, with 24 bases sitting between them. The CDR3 consists of 16 residues. CDR3 coding DNA: TGCGCCACCACACCCGGGCCAGGAAAGGGGGAAGAGACCCAGTACTCC. It codes for CATTPGPGKGEETQYS.